This record concerns one TCR beta chain sequence. This sample stems from a study of control samples from healthy donors and cancer patients. TCRdb's table, derived via immunoSEQ multiplex PCR, lists solely in-frame clones and lacks some. The data include some 190,000 clones; the top ten clones carry about 2.2%. This CDR3 has 13 amino acids. Trimming cost V 5 bases and J 5 bases, with 15 bases left between them. Per germline, CDR1 SQVTM and CDR2 ANQGSEA. The receptor's source is a woman younger than 45 in good health. Sequencing used blood. J is TRBJ1-1 and V is TRBV29-1; the D gene is possibly TRBD1 (5 bases). CDR3 DNA: TGCAGCGTTCATCCGGAGGGGAGAACTGAAGCTTTCTTT. The encoded protein is CSVHPEGRTEAFF.